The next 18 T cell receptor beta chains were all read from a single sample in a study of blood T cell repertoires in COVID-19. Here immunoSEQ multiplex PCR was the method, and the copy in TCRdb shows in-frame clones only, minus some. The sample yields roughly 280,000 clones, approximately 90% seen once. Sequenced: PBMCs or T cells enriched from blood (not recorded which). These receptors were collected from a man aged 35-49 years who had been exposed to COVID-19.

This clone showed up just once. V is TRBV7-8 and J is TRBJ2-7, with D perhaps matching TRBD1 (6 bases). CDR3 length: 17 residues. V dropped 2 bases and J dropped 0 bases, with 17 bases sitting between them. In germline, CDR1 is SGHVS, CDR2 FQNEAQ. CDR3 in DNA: TGTGCCAGCAGCTTATCATATGGCCAGGACAGCTCCTACGAGCAGTACTTC. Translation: CASSLSYGQDSSYEQYF.

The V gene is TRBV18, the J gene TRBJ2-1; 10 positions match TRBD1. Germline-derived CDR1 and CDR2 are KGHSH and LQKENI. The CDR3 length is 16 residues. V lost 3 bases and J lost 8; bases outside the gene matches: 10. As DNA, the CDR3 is TGTGCCAGCTCACCCAGGGACAGGGGCTTTAGGTATGAGCAGTTCTTC. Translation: CASSPRDRGFRYEQFF.

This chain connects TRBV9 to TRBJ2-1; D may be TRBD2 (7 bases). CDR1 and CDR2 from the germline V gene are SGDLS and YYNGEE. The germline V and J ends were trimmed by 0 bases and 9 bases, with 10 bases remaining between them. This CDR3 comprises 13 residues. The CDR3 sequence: CASSVGRGREQFF. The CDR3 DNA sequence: TGTGCCAGCAGCGTAGGGCGGGGGCGTGAGCAGTTCTTC.

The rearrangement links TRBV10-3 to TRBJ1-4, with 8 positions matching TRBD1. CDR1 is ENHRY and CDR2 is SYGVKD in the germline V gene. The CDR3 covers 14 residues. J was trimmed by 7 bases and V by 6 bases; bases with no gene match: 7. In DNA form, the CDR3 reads TGTGCCATCAGACTAAGACAGGGGAGTGAAAAACTGTTTTTT. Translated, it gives CAIRLRQGSEKLFF.

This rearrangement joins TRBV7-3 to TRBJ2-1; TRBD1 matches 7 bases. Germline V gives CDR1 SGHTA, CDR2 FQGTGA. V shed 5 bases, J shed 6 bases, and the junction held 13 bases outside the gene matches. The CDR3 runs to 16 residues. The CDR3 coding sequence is TGTGCCAGCAGCCCCAGCCGGGGACGACAGGGCAATGAGCAGTTCTTC. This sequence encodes CASSPSRGRQGNEQFF.

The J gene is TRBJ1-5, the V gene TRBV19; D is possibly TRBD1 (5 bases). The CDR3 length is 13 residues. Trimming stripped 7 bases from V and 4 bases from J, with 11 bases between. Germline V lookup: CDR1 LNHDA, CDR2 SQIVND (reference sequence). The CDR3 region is CASKGQGNQPQHF. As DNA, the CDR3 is TGTGCCAGTAAGGGCCAGGGTAATCAGCCCCAGCATTTT.

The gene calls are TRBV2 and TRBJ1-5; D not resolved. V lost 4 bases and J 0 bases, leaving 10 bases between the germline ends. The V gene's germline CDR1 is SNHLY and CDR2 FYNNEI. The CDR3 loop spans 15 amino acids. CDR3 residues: CASSVGGYSNQPQHF. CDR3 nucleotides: TGTGCCAGCAGTGTCGGCGGATATAGCAATCAGCCCCAGCATTTT.

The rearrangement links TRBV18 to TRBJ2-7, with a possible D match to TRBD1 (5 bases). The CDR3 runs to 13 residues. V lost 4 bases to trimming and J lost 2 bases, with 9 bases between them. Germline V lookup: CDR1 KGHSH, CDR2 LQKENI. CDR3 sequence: CASSQTDTYEQYF. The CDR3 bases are TGTGCCAGCTCACAGACAGACACCTACGAGCAGTACTTC.

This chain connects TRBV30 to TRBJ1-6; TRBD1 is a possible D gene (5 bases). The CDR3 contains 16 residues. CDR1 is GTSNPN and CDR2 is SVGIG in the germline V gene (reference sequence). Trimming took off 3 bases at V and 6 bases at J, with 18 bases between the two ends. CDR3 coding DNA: TGTGCCTGGAGCAGGGATAGAACAAAGGGTAATTCACCCCTCCACTTT. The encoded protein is CAWSRDRTKGNSPLHF.

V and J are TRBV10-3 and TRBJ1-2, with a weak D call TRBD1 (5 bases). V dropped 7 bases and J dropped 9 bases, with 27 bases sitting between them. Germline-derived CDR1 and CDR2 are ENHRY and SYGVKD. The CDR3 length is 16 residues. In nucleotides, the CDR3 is TGTGCCATCACCTCACATTCCCTGGCACAGGACGTGAGCTACACCTTC. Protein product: CAITSHSLAQDVSYTF.

DNA of the CDR3: TGCGCCAGCAGCCAACATACAGGGGGCGGCTATGGCTACACCTTC. Translating gives CASSQHTGGGYGYTF. V is TRBV4-3 and J is TRBJ1-2; 9 bases match TRBD1. Germline values: CDR1 LGHNA, CDR2 YSLEER. The CDR3 totals 15 residues. Trimming removed 2 bases from V and 4 bases from J; junction bases left unmatched: 5.

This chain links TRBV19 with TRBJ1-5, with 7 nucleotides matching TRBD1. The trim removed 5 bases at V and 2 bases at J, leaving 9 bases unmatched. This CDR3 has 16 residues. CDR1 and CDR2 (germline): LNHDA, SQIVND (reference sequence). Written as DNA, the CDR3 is TGTGCCAGTAGTGGACACAGGGGATCGGGCAATCAGCCCCAGCATTTT. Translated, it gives CASSGHRGSGNQPQHF.

Here the CDR3 DNA reads TGTGCCAGCAGCCGGCAAGGGGTAGGGGGTGTGGAGGGCTACACCTTC. Translation: CASSRQGVGGVEGYTF. This rearrangement joins TRBV3-1 (or the pseudogene TRBV3-2) to TRBJ1-2, with D possibly TRBD1 on 6 matching bases. The CDR3 runs to 16 residues. CDR1 and CDR2 (germline): LGHDT, YNNKEL (reference sequence). The V and J ends lost 4 bases and 8 bases respectively, with 23 bases between them.

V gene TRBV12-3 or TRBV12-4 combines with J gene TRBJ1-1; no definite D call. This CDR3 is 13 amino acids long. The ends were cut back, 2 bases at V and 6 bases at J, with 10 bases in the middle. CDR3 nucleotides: TGTGCCAGCAGTTTACAAGGTAGCGCTGAAGCTTTCTTT. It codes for CASSLQGSAEAFF.

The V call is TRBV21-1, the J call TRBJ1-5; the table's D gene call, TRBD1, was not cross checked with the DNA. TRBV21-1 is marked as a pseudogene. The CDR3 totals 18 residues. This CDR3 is CASSKGRTGPYSNQPQHF. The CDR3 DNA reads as TGTGCCAGCAGCAAGGGCAGGACAGGACCCTATAGCAATCAGCCCCAGCATTTT.

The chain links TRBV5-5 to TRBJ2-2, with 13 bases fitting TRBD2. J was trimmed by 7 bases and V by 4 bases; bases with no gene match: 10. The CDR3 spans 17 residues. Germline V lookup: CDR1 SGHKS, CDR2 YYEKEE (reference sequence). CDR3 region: CASSLRGLAGVNGELFF. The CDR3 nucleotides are TGTGCCAGCAGCCTGCGTGGACTAGCGGGAGTAAACGGGGAGCTGTTTTTT.

For the CDR3, the DNA is TGTGCCAGCAGCCATTCCGGGGGTCGCTCCTACGAGCAGTACTTC. Its translation: CASSHSGGRSYEQYF. This chain connects TRBV3-1 (or the pseudogene TRBV3-2) to TRBJ2-7, with a tentative D call TRBD2 (6 bases). With 3 bases removed from V and 0 bases from J, the gap between germline ends came to 12 bases. This CDR3 contains 15 residues. Germline lookup yields CDR1 LGHDT and CDR2 YNNKEL (reference sequence).

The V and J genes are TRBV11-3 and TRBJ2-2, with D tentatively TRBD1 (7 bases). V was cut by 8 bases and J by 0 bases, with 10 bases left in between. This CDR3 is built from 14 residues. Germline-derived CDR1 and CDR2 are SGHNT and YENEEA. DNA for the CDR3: TGTGCCAGCGGGGGGACAGCGAACACCGGGGAGCTGTTTTTT. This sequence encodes CASGGTANTGELFF.